One TCR beta chain is described in this entry. The data derive from a study of T cell changes during pregnancy in multiple sclerosis. Generated by immunoSEQ multiplex PCR, the TCRdb table keeps only in-frame clones and is missing some. The data contain 56,000 or so clones, approximately 89% of them singletons. The sequences come from peripheral blood, collected after pregnancy. The sequence was collected from a female donor with multiple sclerosis, enrolled in a pregnancy study.

The CDR3 sequence: CASSPTGPYGYTF. In DNA form, the CDR3 reads TGTGCCAGCAGCCCTACCGGTCCCTATGGCTACACCTTC. V gene TRBV5-4 combines with J gene TRBJ1-2, with D unclear. CDR3 size: 13 residues. Germline loops: CDR1 SGHNT, CDR2 YYREEE (reference sequence). V lost 4 bases and J 4 bases, leaving 11 bases between the germline ends. Full variable domain (missing parts from reference TRBV5-4 and TRBJ1-2): ETGVTQSPTHLIKTRGQQVTLRCSSQSGHNTVSWYQQALGQGPQFIFQYYREEENGRGNFPPRFSGLQFPNYSSELNVNALELDDSALYLCASSPTGPYGYTFGSGTRLTVV.